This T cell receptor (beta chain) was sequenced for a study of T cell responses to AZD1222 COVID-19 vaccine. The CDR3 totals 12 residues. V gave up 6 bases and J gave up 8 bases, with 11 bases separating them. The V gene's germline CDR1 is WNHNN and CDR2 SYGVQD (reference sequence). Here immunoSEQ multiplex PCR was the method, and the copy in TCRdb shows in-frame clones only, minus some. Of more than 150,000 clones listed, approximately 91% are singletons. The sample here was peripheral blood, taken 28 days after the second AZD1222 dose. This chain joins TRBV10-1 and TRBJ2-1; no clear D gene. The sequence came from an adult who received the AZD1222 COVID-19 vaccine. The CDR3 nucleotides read TGCGCCAGCAGCGATAGTGAGCATGAGCAGTTCTTC. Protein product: CASSDSEHEQFF.